This T cell receptor (beta chain) was identified during a study of OX40 agonist ivuxolimab in advanced cancers. Produced via immunoSEQ multiplex PCR; TCRdb's table is partial and in-frame only. Among nearly 80,000 clones listed, about 91% were seen once. There are 15 residues in the CDR3. Germline CDR1 and CDR2: MNHEY and SVGAGI. V lost 7 bases and J lost 3, with 15 bases in between. V gene TRBV6-5 combines with J gene TRBJ1-4, with D possibly being TRBD1 (5 bases). The sequence derives from an adult with an advanced solid tumor such as melanoma, head and neck, liver or kidney cancer. Sequenced here: CD4+ or CD8+ T cells sorted from blood, sampled in a trial of the OX40 agonist ivuxolimab. The CDR3 sequence is CASKRGPGANEKLFF. The CDR3 DNA sequence: TGTGCCAGCAAAAGGGGCCCCGGAGCTAATGAAAAACTGTTTTTT.